Below are 7 T cell receptor beta chains sequenced from a single sample in a study of blood T cell repertoires in COVID-19. The repertoire was sequenced with immunoSEQ multiplex PCR; TCRdb's copy has only in-frame clones and lacks some. The repertoire holds fewer than 350,000 clones, with approximately 90% as singletons. The sequencing sample was made of PBMCs or T cells enriched from blood (not recorded which). Receptor source: a middle-aged woman with acute COVID-19.

The chain carries TRBV10-3 and TRBJ2-3; D gene unclear. V lost 7 bases and J lost 5, with 10 bases in between. Looked up from germline, CDR1 is ENHRY and CDR2 is SYGVKD. The CDR3 length is 12 residues. CDR3 sequence (DNA): TGTGCCATCAAGTCGCCCGGAGATACGCAGTATTTT. This sequence encodes CAIKSPGDTQYF.

The rearrangement uses TRBV9 and TRBJ1-6; no reliable D call. This CDR3 is 14 amino acids long. The germline V and J ends were trimmed by 4 bases and 10 bases, with 15 bases remaining between them. Per the germline V gene, CDR1 is SGDLS and CDR2 is YYNGEE. DNA for the CDR3: TGTGCCAGCAGCCCAGACGGAGGGCTATCACCCCTCCACTTT. Its protein is CASSPDGGLSPLHF.

DNA for the CDR3: TGCGCCAGCAGCCCAGGGTCTAGCGGGATGGTAAACAATGAGCAGTTCTTC. Translation: CASSPGSSGMVNNEQFF. V and J are TRBV4-3 and TRBJ2-1; 9 bases align to TRBD2. The CDR3 extends over 17 amino acids. Germline CDR1 reads LGHNA; CDR2 reads YSLEER. V dropped 4 bases and J dropped 5; count of bases not matched to a gene: 12.

J is TRBJ2-7 and V is TRBV3-1 (or the pseudogene TRBV3-2); tentatively, D is TRBD1 (5 bases). The CDR3 length is 14 residues. The V gene's germline CDR1 is LGHDT and CDR2 YNNKEL (reference sequence). Trimming cost V 4 bases and J 2 bases, with 12 bases left between them. DNA of the CDR3: TGTGCCAGCAGCCCCTGGGCAGGGACCTACGAGCAGTACTTC. Translating it yields CASSPWAGTYEQYF.

This chain joins TRBV7-9 and TRBJ2-5; TRBD2 matches at 11 bases. There are 17 residues in the CDR3. Germline V gene sequence: CDR1 SEHNR, CDR2 FQNEAQ (reference sequence). V dropped 5 bases and J dropped 1; count of bases not matched to a gene: 9. Here the CDR3 reads CASSAPGLAEPQETQYF. The DNA for the CDR3 is TGTGCCAGCAGCGCGCCGGGACTAGCGGAGCCCCAAGAGACCCAGTACTTC.

The chain uses TRBV3-1 (or the pseudogene TRBV3-2) and TRBJ2-1, with TRBD2 matching over 12 bases. The CDR3 has 15 amino acids. Germline CDR1 is LGHDT and CDR2 is YNNKEL (reference sequence). J was trimmed by 9 bases and V by 4 bases; bases with no gene match: 7. CDR3 loop: CASSPYTSGGSEQFF. Written as DNA, the CDR3 is TGTGCCAGCAGCCCGTATACTAGCGGGGGGTCTGAGCAGTTCTTC.

The chain carries TRBV27 and TRBJ1-5; possible D gene TRBD1, 5 bases. V shed 6 bases and J shed 2 bases, with 14 bases lying between them. The CDR3 is 15 residues long. Germline loops: CDR1 MNHEY, CDR2 SMNVEV (reference sequence). CDR3 DNA: TGTGCCAGCAGCCTCGGGGGTGGAGGCAATCAGCCCCAGCATTTT. It specifies CASSLGGGGNQPQHF.